This TCR beta chain was identified in a study of neurological immune-mediated disorders. The CDR3 length is 15 residues. V lost 1 base and J 5 bases, leaving 11 bases between the germline ends. In germline, CDR1 is SEHNR, CDR2 FQNEAQ (reference sequence). The cDNA was synthesized by 5'RACE incorporating 10-nucleotide random UMIs. Every sequencing run drew on 15-18 subjects and yielded over 180 million TCR-beta sequences. MiXCR was run by TCRdb on the 5' RACE reads, yielding one entry per CDR3 protein. The data show 45,000 to 55,000 distinct CDR3 sequences, approximately 3.3% seen once. General study findings and limits: None of the CDR3 amino acid sequences of expanded clones recurred across subjects, suggesting private repertoires in all groups. HTLV-1-associated myelopathy ranked highest for TCR clonal expansion and multiple sclerosis lowest, beneath healthy controls.

This clonotype was recorded many times. Its antigen remains unidentified. The sample comprised PBMCs. The chain employs TRBV7-9 and TRBJ1-4, with TRBD1 as a possible D gene (5 bases). This receptor was obtained from a man aged 35 to 55 with multiple sclerosis. The DNA for the CDR3 is TGTGCCAGCAGCTTAGAGCGGGGACTGAATGAAAAACTGTTTTTT. Its translation: CASSLERGLNEKLFF.